Shown below are 9 T cell receptor beta chains from a single sample sequenced in a study of blood T cell repertoires in COVID-19 (dated by TCRdb to the early 2020s). The receptor library was made with the immunoSEQ multiplex PCR assay. What TCRdb holds here is the immuneACCESS table cut down to in-frame rearrangements. Part of the clones is not present; checked against another copy, under half of the missing clones reflect an unresolved V gene, and the others are unexplained. The sample records over 200,000 clones, about 89% of which are singletons. The ten most abundant clones make up over 2% of the sample. Material for sequencing was peripheral blood. Receptors originate from a woman between 50 and 59 years old with acute or convalescent COVID-19.

This chain uses TRBV2 with TRBJ2-4, with 13 bases matching TRBD2. CDR1 and CDR2 from the germline V gene are SNHLY and FYNNEI. The length of the CDR3 is 15 residues. With V trimmed by 8 bases and J by 7 bases, 8 bases remained unmatched. The CDR3: CASEWGTSGTNIQYF. The CDR3 DNA follows: TGTGCCAGCGAGTGGGGGACTAGCGGGACCAACATTCAGTACTTC. Variable domain in full (rest from reference TRBV2 and TRBJ2-4): EPEVTQTPSHQVTQMGQEVILRCVPISNHLYFYWYRQILGQKVEFLVSFYNNEISEKSEIFDDQFSVERPDGSNFTLKIRSTKLEDSAMYFCASEWGTSGTNIQYFGAGTRLSVL.

This chain connects TRBV5-5 to TRBJ1-4, with D maybe TRBD1 (5 bases). The V gene's germline CDR1 is SGHKS and CDR2 YYEKEE (reference sequence). The CDR3 covers 16 residues. Between the trimmed V and J ends, which lost 1 base and 0 bases, there was a span of 10 bases. The DNA of the CDR3 is TGTGCCAGCAGCTTGATATCAGGGACAACTAATGAAAAACTGTTTTTT. It specifies CASSLISGTTNEKLFF.

The chain recombines TRBV19 with TRBJ1-3; 7 positions agree with TRBD1. Trimming took 3 bases from V and 0 from J; bases not matched to a gene: 5. This CDR3 is 16 amino acids long. CDR1 is LNHDA and CDR2 is SQIVND in the germline V gene (reference sequence). The chain's CDR3 is CASSMGTVISGNTIYF. CDR3 nucleotides: TGTGCCAGTAGTATGGGGACAGTGATCTCTGGAAACACCATATATTTT.

J is TRBJ1-4 and V is TRBV5-5; TRBD1 matches at 9 bases. CDR3 length equals 15 residues. J lost 8 bases, V lost 4 bases, and 9 bases had no gene match. CDR1 and CDR2 from the germline V gene are SGHKS and YYEKEE (reference sequence). This CDR3 is CASSRTGTGTEKLFF. The CDR3 bases are TGTGCCAGCAGCCGGACCGGGACAGGGACGGAAAAACTGTTTTTT. Full variable domain (rest looked up from reference TRBV5-5 and TRBJ1-4): DAGVTQSPTHLIKTRGQQVTLRCSPISGHKSVSWYQQVLGQGPQFIFQYYEKEERGRGNFPDRFSARQFPNYSSELNVNALLLGDSALYLCASSRTGTGTEKLFFGSGTQLSVL.

The chain carries TRBV28 and TRBJ2-1, with D perhaps matching TRBD2 (5 bases). Germline CDR1 reads MDHEN; CDR2 reads SYDVKM. The CDR3 is made up of 14 amino acids. The germline V and J ends were trimmed by 6 bases and 0 bases, with 9 bases remaining between them. The CDR3: CASSGISSYNEQFF. CDR3 coding DNA: TGTGCCAGCAGCGGGATCAGCTCCTACAATGAGCAGTTCTTC.

This clone was observed a single time. This chain uses TRBV5-4 with TRBJ2-3; a possible D gene is TRBD2 (6 bases). Germline CDR1 and CDR2: SGHNT and YYREEE (reference sequence). Trimming cost V 2 bases and J 2 bases, with 9 bases left between them. The length of the CDR3 is 14 residues. The CDR3 protein is CASSFGGTTDTQYF. CDR3 DNA sequence: TGTGCCAGCAGCTTTGGCGGGACCACAGATACGCAGTATTTT. Complete variable domain (other parts from reference TRBV5-4 and TRBJ2-3): ETGVTQSPTHLIKTRGQQVTLRCSSQSGHNTVSWYQQALGQGPQFIFQYYREEENGRGNFPPRFSGLQFPNYSSELNVNALELDDSALYLCASSFGGTTDTQYFGPGTRLTVL.

The J gene is TRBJ2-4, the V gene TRBV6-2 or TRBV6-3; tentative D call: TRBD2 (5 bases). This CDR3 is built from 18 residues. Germline V gene sequence: CDR1 MNHEY, CDR2 SVGEGT. V was trimmed by 4 bases and J by 0 bases, leaving 19 bases between them. The CDR3 bases are TGTGCCAGCAGTTCCCACTGGGTGGAGGTTCTAGCCAAAAACATTCAGTACTTC. Translation gives CASSSHWVEVLAKNIQYF.

This chain joins TRBV14 and TRBJ2-3, with 14 bases lining up with TRBD2. CDR3 length: 18 amino acids. The V gene's germline CDR1 is SGHDN and CDR2 FVKESK. With V trimmed by 3 bases and J by 5 bases, 10 bases remained unmatched. The CDR3 DNA follows: TGTGCCAGCAGCCATGGGACTAGCGGGAGAATTAATGGAGATACGCAGTATTTT. It codes for CASSHGTSGRINGDTQYF.

The chain recombines TRBV7-3 with TRBJ2-5; TRBD2 matches 14 bases. The junction had 2 bases not matched to a gene; V was cut back by 4 bases and J by 1 base. CDR1 and CDR2 from the germline V gene are SGHTA and FQGTGA. The CDR3 has 16 amino acids. The CDR3 DNA is TGTGCCAGCAGCTCGGGACTAGCGGGAGCCCAAGAGACCCAGTACTTC. It encodes CASSSGLAGAQETQYF.